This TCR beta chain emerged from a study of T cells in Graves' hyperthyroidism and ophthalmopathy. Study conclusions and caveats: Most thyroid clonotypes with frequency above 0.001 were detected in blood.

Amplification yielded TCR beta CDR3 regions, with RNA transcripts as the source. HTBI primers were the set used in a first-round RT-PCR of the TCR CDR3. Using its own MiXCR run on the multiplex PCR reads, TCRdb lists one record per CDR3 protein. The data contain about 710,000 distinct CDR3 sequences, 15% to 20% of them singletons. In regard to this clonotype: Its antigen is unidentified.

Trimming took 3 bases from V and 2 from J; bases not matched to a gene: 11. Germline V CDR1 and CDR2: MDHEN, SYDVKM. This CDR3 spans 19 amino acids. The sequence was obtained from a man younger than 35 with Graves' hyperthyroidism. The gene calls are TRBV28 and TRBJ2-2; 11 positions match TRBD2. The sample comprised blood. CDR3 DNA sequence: TGTGCCAGCAGTTTTAGCGGGAGGGCCGGGGAGACCAACACCGGGGAGCTGTTTTTT. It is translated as CASSFSGRAGETNTGELFF.